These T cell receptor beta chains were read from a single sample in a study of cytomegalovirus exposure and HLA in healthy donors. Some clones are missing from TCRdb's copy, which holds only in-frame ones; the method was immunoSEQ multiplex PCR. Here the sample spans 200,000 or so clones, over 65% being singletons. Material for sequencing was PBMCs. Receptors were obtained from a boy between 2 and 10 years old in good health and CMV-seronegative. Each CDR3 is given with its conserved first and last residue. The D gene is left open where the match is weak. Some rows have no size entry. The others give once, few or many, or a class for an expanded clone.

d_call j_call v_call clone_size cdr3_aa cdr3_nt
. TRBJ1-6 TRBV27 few CASRSVYRNSPLHF TGTGCCAGCAGATCAGTTTACCGTAATTCACCCCTCCACTTT
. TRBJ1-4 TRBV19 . CASTTGTTNEKLFF TGTGCCAGTACCACGGGGACAACTAATGAAAAACTGTTTTTT
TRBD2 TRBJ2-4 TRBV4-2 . CASSPGLAGGPAKNIQYF TGTGCCAGCAGCCCGGGACTAGCGGGGGGGCCGGCCAAAAACATTCAGTACTTC
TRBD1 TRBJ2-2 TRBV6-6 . CASSLQDRGSGELFF TGTGCCAGCAGCCTTCAGGACAGGGGTTCCGGGGAGCTGTTTTTT
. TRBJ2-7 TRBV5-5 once CASSLGQGRRYYEQYF TGTGCCAGCAGCTTGGGGCAGGGAAGGCGATACTACGAGCAGTACTTC
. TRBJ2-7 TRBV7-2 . CASSLEGGGSGEQYF TGTGCCAGCAGCTTAGAGGGTGGAGGGTCGGGCGAGCAGTACTTC
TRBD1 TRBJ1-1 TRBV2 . CASSHDRGIEAFF TGTGCCAGCAGTCATGACAGGGGGATTGAAGCTTTCTTT
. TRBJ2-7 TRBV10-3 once CAISEWAGTGYEQYF TGTGCCATCAGTGAGTGGGCAGGAACAGGCTACGAGCAGTACTTC
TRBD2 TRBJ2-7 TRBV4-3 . CASSLTASGGKTLEQYF TGCGCCAGCAGCCTCACCGCCTCGGGGGGGAAAACTCTCGAGCAGTACTTC
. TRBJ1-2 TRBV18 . CASSPTTGWEGYTF TGTGCCAGCTCACCAACGACAGGCTGGGAGGGCTACACCTTC
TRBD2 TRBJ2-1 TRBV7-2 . CASSLVAGGRYNEQFF TGTGCCAGCAGCTTGGTAGCGGGGGGGCGTTACAATGAGCAGTTCTTC
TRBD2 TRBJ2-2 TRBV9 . CASSVAGGENTGELFF TGTGCCAGCAGCGTAGCTGGGGGGGAGAACACCGGGGAGCTGTTTTTT
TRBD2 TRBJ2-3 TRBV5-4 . CASSSGLAGTASTDTQYF TGTGCCAGCAGTTCAGGACTAGCGGGGACGGCGAGCACAGATACGCAGTATTTT
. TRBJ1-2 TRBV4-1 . CASSQPSGHDRGYTF TGCGCCAGCAGCCAACCAAGCGGGCACGACAGAGGCTACACCTTC
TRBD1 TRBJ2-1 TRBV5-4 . CASSPTATGANSYNEQFF TGTGCCAGCAGCCCGACCGCTACAGGGGCCAACTCCTACAATGAGCAGTTCTTC
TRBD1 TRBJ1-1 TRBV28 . CASSVPQGAVEAFF TGTGCCAGCAGCGTACCACAGGGGGCGGTTGAAGCTTTCTTT
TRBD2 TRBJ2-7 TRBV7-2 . CASSRIPTSGGAVRNF TGTGCCAGCAGCCGGATCCCGACTAGCGGGGGGGCAGTGCGGAACTTC
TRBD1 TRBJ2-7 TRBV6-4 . CASPDRDRAHEQYF TGTGCCAGTCCAGACCGGGACAGGGCCCACGAGCAGTACTTC
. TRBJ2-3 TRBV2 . CASREAANTDTQYF TGTGCCAGCAGGGAAGCGGCCAACACAGATACGCAGTATTTT
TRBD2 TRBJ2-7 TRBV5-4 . CASSWKSGGSYEQYF TGTGCCAGCAGCTGGAAGAGCGGGGGGAGCTACGAGCAGTACTTC
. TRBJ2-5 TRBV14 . CASSQEKGIETQYF TGTGCCAGCAGCCAAGAAAAGGGGATAGAGACCCAGTACTTC
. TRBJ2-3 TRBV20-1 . CSAARDTQYF TGCAGTGCCGCGAGGGATACGCAGTATTTT
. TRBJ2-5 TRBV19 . CASSIGGVWQETQYF TGTGCCAGTAGTATAGGCGGGGTCTGGCAAGAGACCCAGTACTTC
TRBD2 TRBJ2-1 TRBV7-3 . CASSLGGDYNEQFF TGTGCCAGCAGCTTGGGGGGGGATTACAATGAGCAGTTCTTC
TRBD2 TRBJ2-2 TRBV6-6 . CASSYLGGAGTGELFF TGTGCCAGCAGTTATCTCGGGGGGGCGGGCACCGGGGAGCTGTTTTTT
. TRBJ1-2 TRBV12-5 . CASGVGGTRGARYYGYTF TGTGCTAGTGGTGTAGGGGGGACCCGGGGGGCGCGGTACTATGGCTACACCTTC